This TCR beta chain came from a study of cytomegalovirus exposure and HLA in healthy donors. The overall study: Samples from HLA-typed donors yielded approximately 88 million unique TCRs in an early data release.

Study conclusions and caveats: Association of a missense DCLRE1C variant with TCR beta V- and J-gene trimming was reported in a later analysis.

J lost 5 bases, V lost 6 bases, and 3 bases had no gene match. This CDR3 comprises 13 residues. Germline-derived CDR1 and CDR2 are MNHEY and SVGAGI. Remarks on this clone: Its antigen is not identified.

Primers included in the PCR were 60 Vbeta and 13 Jbeta primers. Per the original methods: Later analysis identified 65 million to 80 million unique TCR beta chains, around 10 million shared. TCRdb's copy holds only in-frame clones and misses some; the assay was immunoSEQ multiplex PCR. The D gene and trimming were derived from the DNA, and the V and J assignments and clone size from that table. The table records about 160,000 clones, 65% to 85% of them present only once. There were likely unrecorded immune exposures, though donors were nominally healthy when sampled. This receptor was identified in a boy aged 2-9 years in good health and CMV-seronegative. Sequencing was done on a sample of PBMCs. This sequence joins TRBV6-5 and TRBJ2-2, with 7 nucleotides matching TRBD2. Here the CDR3 DNA reads TGTGCCAGCAGCCGCGGGGGAACCGGGGAGCTGTTTTTT. This encodes CASSRGGTGELFF.